This T cell receptor (beta chain) came from a study of T cell clonality in common variable immunodeficiency. V gave up 6 bases and J gave up 5 bases, with 20 bases separating them. The CDR3 totals 15 residues. Germline V gives CDR1 SGHTA, CDR2 FQGNSA. In its sample, this clone was seen many times. The antigen remains unidentified. The read comes to an end 3 residues before the CDR3 does, leaving the germline J gene to fill in the end. TCRdb keeps only in-frame clones here, not all; method: immunoSEQ multiplex PCR. The sample shows roughly 34,000 clones, none of them appearing just once. General study points: Fewer deletions and N-nucleotide insertions were reportedly seen in common variable immunodeficiency TCR beta sequences. Fewer TCRbeta clones were shared among CVID subjects than controls.

Sequencing input: peripheral blood mononuclear cells. V gene TRBV7-2 combines with J gene TRBJ2-7; weak D call: TRBD2 (6 bases). The TCR comes from a person aged 18 to 75 in good health. The CDR3 loop reads CASRTHGLFSDEQYF. Partial CDR3 DNA: TGTGCCAGCAGGACTCATGGACTATTTTCCGACGAG.